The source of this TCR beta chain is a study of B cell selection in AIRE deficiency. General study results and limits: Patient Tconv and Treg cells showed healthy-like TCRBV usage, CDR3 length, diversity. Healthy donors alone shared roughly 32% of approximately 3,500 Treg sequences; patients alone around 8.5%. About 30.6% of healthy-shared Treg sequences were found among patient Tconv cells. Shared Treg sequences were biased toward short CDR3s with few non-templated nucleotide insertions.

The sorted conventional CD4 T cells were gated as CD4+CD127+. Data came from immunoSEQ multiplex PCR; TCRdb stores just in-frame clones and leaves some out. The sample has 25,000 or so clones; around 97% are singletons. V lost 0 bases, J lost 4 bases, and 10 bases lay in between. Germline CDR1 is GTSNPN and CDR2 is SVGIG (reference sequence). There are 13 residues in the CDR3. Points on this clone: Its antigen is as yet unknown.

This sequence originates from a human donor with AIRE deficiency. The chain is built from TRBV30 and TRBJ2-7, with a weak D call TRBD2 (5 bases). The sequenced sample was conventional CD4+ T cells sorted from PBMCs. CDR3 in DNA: TGTGCCTGGAGTGTAGAGGGCGGTTACGAGCAGTACTTC. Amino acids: CAWSVEGGYEQYF.